This T cell receptor beta chain appears in the sequencing data of a study of T-cell memory formation after mild COVID-19. The CDR3 covers 17 residues. V lost 5 bases and J lost 0; bases outside the gene matches: 9. Germline lookup yields CDR1 SEHNR and CDR2 FQNEAQ (reference sequence). TCRdb processed the 5' RACE reads anew with MiXCR; each CDR3 protein has one entry. The sample includes 300,000 to 350,000 distinct CDR3 sequences, roughly 13% of them seen just once. The sample taken for sequencing was PBMCs or a T cell subset sorted from them (not recorded which). This TCR derives from a young man who had mild COVID-19 (a few samples of this study predate the infection). Cell type and time point are not known. The chain combines TRBV7-9 with TRBJ2-3, with TRBD2 matching over 9 bases. This CDR3 is CASSPGTSGSSTDTQYF. The CDR3 coding sequence is TGTGCCAGCAGCCCCGGAACTAGCGGGTCGAGCACAGATACGCAGTATTTT. The full variable domain, completed using reference TRBV7-9 and TRBJ2-3, is DTGVSQNPRHKITKRGQNVTFRCDPISEHNRLYWYRQTLGQGPEFLTYFQNEAQLEKSRLLSDRFSAERPKGSFSTLEIQRTEQGDSAMYLCASSPGTSGSSTDTQYFGPGTRLTVL.